This TCR beta chain was retrieved from a study of Ad26.COV2.S vaccination and SARS-CoV-2 variants. Study-wide results and caveats: Spike-specific TCR breadth in vaccine recipients exceeded that seen in placebo recipients.

CDR1 is ENHRY and CDR2 is SYGVKD in the germline V gene. The CDR3 totals 15 residues. The junction had 4 bases not matched to a gene; V was cut back by 0 bases and J by 3 bases. Method: immunoSEQ multiplex PCR; TCRdb's copy keeps in-frame clones and lacks some. The profile shows 380,000 or so clones, around 82% of them singletons. Treatment: roughly 19 received Ad26.COV2.S at low or high dose, single or two shots; several received placebo; per-sample allocation not given. The samples were gathered on day 63 after the first injection of vaccine or placebo. Concerning this clone itself: What it binds is not known.

The sequence was obtained from a person aged 18 to 65 who received the Ad26.COV2.S COVID-19 vaccine or a placebo. This sequence joins TRBV10-3 and TRBJ2-7; 8 bases are a match to TRBD2. Material: peripheral blood, obtained in a trial of Ad26.COV2.S vaccine versus placebo. CDR3 sequence: CAISESAGEFYEQYF. In nucleotides, the CDR3 is TGTGCCATCAGTGAGTCAGCGGGAGAGTTCTACGAGCAGTACTTC.